This T cell receptor (beta chain) was identified during a study of blood T cell repertoires in COVID-19. This CDR3 is built from 15 residues. Germline-derived CDR1 and CDR2 are LNHDA and SQIVND (reference sequence). J gave up 4 bases and V 4 bases, and 7 bases lay outside the gene matches. This clone was observed once. The repertoire was sequenced with immunoSEQ multiplex PCR; TCRdb's copy has only in-frame clones and lacks some. The profile shows around 110,000 clones, 70% to 80% of them singletons. This TCR came from a man aged 80 or over with COVID-19, enrolled during active disease. The chain recombines TRBV19 with TRBJ2-1; 7 bases match TRBD2. Sequencing was performed on peripheral blood. The CDR3 sequence is CASSTGEGRYNEQFF. CDR3 coding DNA: TGTGCCAGTAGTACGGGGGAGGGCCGGTACAATGAGCAGTTCTTC.